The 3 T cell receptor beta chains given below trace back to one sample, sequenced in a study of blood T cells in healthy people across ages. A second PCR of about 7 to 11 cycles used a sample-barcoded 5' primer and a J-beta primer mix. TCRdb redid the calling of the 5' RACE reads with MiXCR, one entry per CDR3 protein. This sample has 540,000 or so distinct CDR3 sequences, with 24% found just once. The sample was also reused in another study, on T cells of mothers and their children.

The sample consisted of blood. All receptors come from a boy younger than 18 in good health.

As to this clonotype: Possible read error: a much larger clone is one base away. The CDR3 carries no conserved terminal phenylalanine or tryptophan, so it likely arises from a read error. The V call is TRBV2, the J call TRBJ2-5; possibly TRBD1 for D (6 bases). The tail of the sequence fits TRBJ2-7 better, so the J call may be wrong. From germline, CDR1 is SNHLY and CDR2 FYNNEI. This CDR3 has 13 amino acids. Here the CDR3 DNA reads TGTGCCAGCACCCAACAGGGCTCCTACGAGCAGTACCTC. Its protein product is CASTQQGSYEQYL.

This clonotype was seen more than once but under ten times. CDR3: CSVEADSDYEQYF. The CDR3 DNA reads as TGCAGCGTTGAGGCGGACTCGGACTACGAGCAGTACTTC. This chain joins TRBV29-1 and TRBJ2-7, with a tentative D call TRBD2 (5 bases). V lost 3 bases, J lost 3 bases, and 12 bases lay in between. The germline CDR1 and CDR2 sequences are SQVTM and ANQGSEA. The CDR3 is 13 residues long.

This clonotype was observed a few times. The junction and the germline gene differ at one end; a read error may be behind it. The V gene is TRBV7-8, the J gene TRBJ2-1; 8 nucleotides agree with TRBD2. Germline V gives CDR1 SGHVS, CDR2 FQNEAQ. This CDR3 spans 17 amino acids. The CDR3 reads CASSYPGAGASYNEQFF. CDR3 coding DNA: TGTGCCAGCAGCTACCCGGGAGCGGGAGCCTCCTACAATGAGCAGTTTTTC.